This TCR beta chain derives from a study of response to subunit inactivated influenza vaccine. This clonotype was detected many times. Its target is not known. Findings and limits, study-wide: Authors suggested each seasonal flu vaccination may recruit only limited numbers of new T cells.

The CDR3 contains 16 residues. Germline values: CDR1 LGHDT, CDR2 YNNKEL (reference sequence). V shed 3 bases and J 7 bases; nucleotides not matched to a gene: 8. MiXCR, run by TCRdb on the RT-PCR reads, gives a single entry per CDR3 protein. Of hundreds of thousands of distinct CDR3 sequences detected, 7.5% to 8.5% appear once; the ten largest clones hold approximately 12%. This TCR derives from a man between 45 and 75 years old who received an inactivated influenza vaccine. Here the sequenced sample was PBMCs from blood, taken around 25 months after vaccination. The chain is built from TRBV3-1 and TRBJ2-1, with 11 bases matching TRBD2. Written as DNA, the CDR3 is TGTGCCAGCAGCCACGGGACTAGCGGACGGTTAAATGAGCAGTTCTTC. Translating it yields CASSHGTSGRLNEQFF.